A single sample is the source of the 29 T cell receptor beta chains below, sequenced in a study of T-cell reconstitution after alpha-beta-depleted transplantation in children. For TCRbeta, the library was prepared with unique molecular identifiers. TCRdb recomputed calls from the PCR reads with MiXCR, one row per CDR3 protein. The sample comprises over 200,000 distinct CDR3 sequences, roughly a sixth of which are singletons, and about 39% rests with the top ten. Sample: PBMCs, mostly from graft donor cells, taken 360 days after TCRalphabeta/CD19-depleted stem cell transplant. The source of these receptors is a male patient aged 2 to 9 who had a stem cell transplant for acute lymphoblastic leukemia, so the T cells may come from the graft donor.

This clonotype was counted ten times or more. The V and J genes are TRBV5-6 and TRBJ1-2, with D hard to call. With 1 base removed from V and 2 bases from J, the gap between germline ends came to 15 bases. This CDR3 contains 16 residues. Germline V gene data show CDR1 as SGHDT and CDR2 as YYEEEE. This chain's CDR3 is CASSLFAADLNYGYTF. The CDR3 coding sequence is TGTGCCAGCAGCTTGTTTGCGGCAGACCTCAACTATGGCTACACCTTC.

The gene calls are TRBV18 and TRBJ1-4, with TRBD1 identical over 9 bases. Germline CDR1 reads KGHSH; CDR2 reads LQKENI. Losses at the gene ends were 3 bases for V and 7 bases for J; bases not matched to a gene: 6. There are 15 residues in the CDR3. CDR3 nucleotides: TGTGCCAGCTCACCGTCCGGGACAGGGAGTGAAAAACTGTTTTTT. Amino acid sequence: CASSPSGTGSEKLFF.

This clonotype has only a few counts. The chain employs TRBV7-9 and TRBJ2-1; a possible D gene is TRBD2 (6 bases). Germline V gene sequence: CDR1 SEHNR, CDR2 FQNEAQ (reference sequence). This CDR3 comprises 15 residues. V was pared by 11 bases and J by 1 base, with 18 bases between. CDR3 loop: CAGYSGQSSYNEQFF. CDR3 nucleotide sequence: TGTGCCGGATACAGCGGGCAAAGTTCCTACAATGAGCAGTTCTTC.

The chain combines TRBV19 with TRBJ1-1; no definite D call. The CDR3 has 10 residues. Trimming took off 4 bases at V and 5 bases at J, with 2 bases between the two ends. Germline CDR1 is LNHDA and CDR2 is SQIVND (reference sequence). The CDR3 DNA reads as TGTGCCAGTAGTAAGACTGAAGCTTTCTTT. It translates to CASSKTEAFF.

This clonotype showed up just a few times. This rearrangement joins TRBV6-2 or TRBV6-3 to TRBJ2-1; 8 nucleotides line up with TRBD1. Germline V gene data show CDR1 as MNHEY and CDR2 as SVGEGT. Trimming removed 11 bases from V and 7 bases from J; junction bases left unmatched: 7. This CDR3 region has 12 residues. The CDR3 region has the DNA TGTGCCGGGGGACAGGTTAGGAATGAGCAGTTCTTC. Amino acid sequence: CAGGQVRNEQFF.

The CDR3 here is CASSPLDLPNYGYTF. The CDR3 coding sequence is TGTGCCAGCAGCCCGCTGGACCTCCCTAACTATGGCTACACCTTC. The J gene is TRBJ1-2, the V gene TRBV12-3 or TRBV12-4; D unresolved. V lost 6 bases and J 0 bases, leaving 14 bases between the germline ends. This CDR3 spans 15 amino acids.

The rearrangement uses TRBV5-5 and TRBJ1-5; no clear D. In germline, CDR1 is SGHKS, CDR2 YYEKEE (reference sequence). This CDR3 is 15 amino acids long. V gave up 2 bases and J gave up 0 bases, with 9 bases separating them. Written as DNA, the CDR3 is TGTGCCAGCAGCTTCGGCAGTCTTAGCAATCAGCCCCAGCATTTT. Translating it yields CASSFGSLSNQPQHF.

This clonotype has a handful of counts. The chain recombines TRBV27 with TRBJ2-3; D remains unclear. V dropped 4 bases and J dropped 4 bases, with 15 bases sitting between them. Looked up from germline, CDR1 is MNHEY and CDR2 is SMNVEV (reference sequence). The CDR3 has 15 amino acids. CDR3 DNA sequence: TGTGCCAGCAGTTCCCCGGTTCGGGCCGCAGATACGCAGTATTTT. This sequence encodes CASSSPVRAADTQYF.

For the CDR3, the DNA is TGCGCCAGCAGCCTGCAGGACAGGGTTAATGTAGCTTTCTTT. Translation: CASSLQDRVNVAFF. This chain connects TRBV5-1 to TRBJ1-1; 8 positions match TRBD1. Germline V gives CDR1 SGHRS, CDR2 YFSETQ. The J segment lost 10 bases and the V segment lost 4 bases, leaving 12 bases of the junction unmatched. CDR3 length equals 14 residues.

V usage is TRBV3-1 and J usage is TRBJ2-3, with a possible D match to TRBD1 (6 bases). The CDR3 contains 17 residues. Germline CDR1 LGHDT, CDR2 YNNKEL (reference sequence). V lost 4 bases and J 0 bases, leaving 17 bases between the germline ends. The CDR3 nucleotides read TGTGCCAGCAGCCTTAACGTACAGGGATTTAGCACAGATACGCAGTATTTT. Its translation: CASSLNVQGFSTDTQYF.

This clonotype was seen a handful of times. The rearrangement uses TRBV7-9 and TRBJ1-4, with TRBD1 matching 7 bases. Germline lookup yields CDR1 SEHNR and CDR2 FQNEAQ (reference sequence). V lost 3 bases, J lost 8 bases, and 3 bases stayed unmatched. The CDR3 loop spans 13 amino acids. CDR3 in amino acids: CASSFQTGEKLFF. The DNA for the CDR3 is TGTGCCAGCAGCTTTCAGACAGGGGAAAAACTGTTTTTT.

This clonotype came up once. V usage is TRBV27 and J usage is TRBJ2-5; no clear D. The CDR3 is 17 amino acids. The ends were cut back, 6 bases at V and 6 bases at J, with 26 bases in the middle. Germline V lookup: CDR1 MNHEY, CDR2 SMNVEV (reference sequence). The CDR3, as DNA: TGTGCCAGCAGCCCCCACGGCGGAGATGTTTGGAGCCAGACCCAGTACTTC. Encoded protein: CASSPHGGDVWSQTQYF.

This chain connects TRBV18 to TRBJ2-7, with D perhaps TRBD2 (6 bases). The CDR3 runs to 15 residues. Germline-derived CDR1 and CDR2 are KGHSH and LQKENI. Trimming shortened V by 3 bases and J by 0 bases, and 12 bases separated the two germline ends. This chain's CDR3 is CASSPNRDSSYEQYF. The CDR3 DNA reads TGTGCCAGCTCACCCAACCGGGACTCCTCCTACGAGCAGTACTTC.

This clonotype was counted a few times. This chain links TRBV28 with TRBJ2-2; possibly TRBD2 for D (6 bases). Germline CDR1 MDHEN, CDR2 SYDVKM. Trimming shortened V by 6 bases and J by 4 bases, and 21 bases separated the two germline ends. The CDR3 sequence is 17 residues long. The DNA for the CDR3 is TGTGCCAGCAGGCAATTAGCGGACCGACCTATCACCGGGGAGCTGTTTTTT. Translating gives CASRQLADRPITGELFF.

This chain links TRBV6-5 with TRBJ2-7, with D uncertain. Trimming cost V 0 bases and J 0 bases, with 9 bases left between them. The CDR3 is 15 amino acids. Per germline, CDR1 MNHEY and CDR2 SVGAGI. The CDR3 bases are TGTGCCAGCAGTTACTCGGGCGTTCACTCCTACGAGCAGTACTTC. As protein: CASSYSGVHSYEQYF.

There are a few counts of this clonotype. This chain joins TRBV24-1 and TRBJ2-1; 9 bases are a match to TRBD2. The CDR3 has 17 residues. J lost 8 bases, V lost 5 bases, and 15 bases had no gene match. Germline V gives CDR1 KGHDR, CDR2 SFDVKD. In nucleotides, the CDR3 is TGTGCCACCAGTGGTGCGGGAGGGCTGAGAGGATGGGATGAGCAGTTCTTC. Protein: CATSGAGGLRGWDEQFF.

The chain has TRBV2 and TRBJ2-6, with D unresolved. Between the trimmed V and J ends, which lost 3 bases and 0 bases, there was a span of 3 bases. There are 14 residues in the CDR3. CDR1 is SNHLY and CDR2 is FYNNEI in the germline V gene. The DNA of the CDR3 is TGTGCCAGCAGTGACAACTCTGGGGCCAACGTCCTGACTTTC. This translates into CASSDNSGANVLTF.

In its sample, this clonotype was seen a few times. The genes are TRBV5-1 and TRBJ2-2; no reliable D call. V lost 1 base and J 6 bases, leaving 13 bases between the germline ends. Germline V gene data show CDR1 as SGHRS and CDR2 as YFSETQ. The CDR3 has 15 amino acids. The CDR3 sequence: CASSLTHLVSGELFF. DNA for the CDR3: TGCGCCAGCAGCTTGACCCACTTGGTTTCCGGGGAGCTGTTTTTT. Supplemented by reference TRBV5-1 and TRBJ2-2, the full variable domain reads KAGVTQTPRYLIKTRGQQVTLSCSPISGHRSVSWYQQTPGQGLQFLFEYFSETQRNKGNFPGRFSGRQFSNSRSEMNVSTLELGDSALYLCASSLTHLVSGELFFGEGSRLTVL.

V gene TRBV5-1 combines with J gene TRBJ2-7; no reliable D call. Trimming cost V 0 bases and J 7 bases, with 8 bases left between them. Germline V lookup: CDR1 SGHRS, CDR2 YFSETQ. The CDR3 extends over 12 amino acids. CDR3 DNA: TGCGCCAGCAGCTTGGAGTTCGGGGAGCAGTACTTC. The encoded protein is CASSLEFGEQYF.

This clonotype was observed a few times. V usage is TRBV12-3 or TRBV12-4 and J usage is TRBJ2-1; D may match TRBD1 or TRBD2 (6 bases each). Trimming took off 0 bases at V and 10 bases at J, with 13 bases between the two ends. The CDR3 extends over 14 amino acids. CDR3 residues: CASSLALLGGEQFF. CDR3 nucleotide sequence: TGTGCCAGCAGTTTAGCGCTGTTGGGGGGCGAGCAGTTCTTC.

This clonotype was seen at least ten times. This sequence joins TRBV6-5 and TRBJ1-2; 7 nucleotides line up with TRBD1. Trimming took 6 bases from V and 7 from J; bases not matched to a gene: 5. This CDR3 is 12 amino acids long. Looked up from germline, CDR1 is MNHEY and CDR2 is SVGAGI. Here the CDR3 DNA reads TGTGCCAGCAGGAGGGGGCTTGGTGGCTACACCTTC. Translated, it gives CASRRGLGGYTF.

In its sample, this clonotype was seen a few times. This sequence joins TRBV5-5 and TRBJ2-7, with 10 bases identical to TRBD1. Germline V gene data show CDR1 as SGHKS and CDR2 as YYEKEE (reference sequence). Trimming at V came to 0 bases and at J to 1 base, leaving 10 bases not matched to a gene. The CDR3 runs to 18 residues. The CDR3 DNA reads as TGTGCCAGCAGCTTGGGAGCCGTGGGGACAGGGGCTTCCTACGAGCAGTACTTC. Translating it yields CASSLGAVGTGASYEQYF.

This clonotype was observed a handful of times. V and J are TRBV7-2 and TRBJ2-5; no clear D. CDR3 length: 15 amino acids. With 1 base removed from V and 5 bases from J, the gap between germline ends came to 14 bases. Germline lookup yields CDR1 SGHTA and CDR2 FQGNSA. CDR3 region: CASSLVGLVEETQYF. CDR3 DNA: TGTGCCAGCAGCTTAGTGGGCCTAGTCGAGGAGACCCAGTACTTC.

This clonotype was detected many times. The rearrangement links TRBV29-1 to TRBJ2-2; D remains unclear. Germline-derived CDR1 and CDR2 are SQVTM and ANQGSEA. V was clipped by 2 bases and J by 4 bases, with 8 bases between them. The CDR3 is 13 amino acids. CDR3 coding DNA: TGCAGCGTTGAACGGCAAAGCACCGGGGAGCTGTTTTTT. Its protein is CSVERQSTGELFF.

The rearrangement joins TRBV2 to TRBJ2-1; D is ambiguous. This CDR3 is built from 13 residues. CDR1 and CDR2 from the germline V gene are SNHLY and FYNNEI. The V end lost 1 base, the J end lost 4 bases, and 5 bases lay between the germline ends. The CDR3, as DNA: TGTGCCAGCAGTGAAGAGGAGTACAATGAGCAGTTCTTC. Translated, it gives CASSEEEYNEQFF.

This clonotype was recorded a few times. The CDR3 spells CASSSQWTEAFF. The CDR3 bases are TGTGCCAGCAGCTCCCAGTGGACTGAAGCTTTCTTT. The rearrangement joins TRBV6-2 or TRBV6-3 to TRBJ1-1, with D unresolved. Per the germline V gene, CDR1 is MNHEY and CDR2 is SVGEGT. With 6 bases removed from V and 5 bases from J, the gap between germline ends came to 10 bases. This CDR3 is 12 amino acids long.

This clonotype was seen repeatedly, ten times or more. DNA of the CDR3: TGCGCCAGCAGCTTGGGGGGAGGGATGAGCAATCAGCCCCAGCATTTT. The encoded protein is CASSLGGGMSNQPQHF. The rearrangement joins TRBV5-1 to TRBJ1-5, with D uncertain. The V and J ends lost 0 bases and 1 base respectively, with 11 bases between them. The length of the CDR3 is 16 residues. Germline V gives CDR1 SGHRS, CDR2 YFSETQ.

The rearrangement joins TRBV12-3 or TRBV12-4 to TRBJ2-1; either TRBD1 or TRBD2 may supply D (5 bases each). Trimming removed 0 bases from V and 5 bases from J, with 8 bases in between. This CDR3 is built from 14 residues. CDR3: CASSLAGTDNEQFF. CDR3 nucleotides: TGTGCCAGCAGTTTAGCTGGGACCGACAATGAGCAGTTCTTC.

The sample holds many counts of this clonotype. V gene TRBV5-1 combines with J gene TRBJ1-1, with 8 bases that match TRBD1. V was clipped by 2 bases and J by 1 base; unmatched bases: 22. The CDR3 consists of 21 residues. Germline V gene data show CDR1 as SGHRS and CDR2 as YFSETQ. CDR3 sequence (DNA): TGCGCCAGCAGCTTTAAGCGCCAGCAGCTTGTGTACGGGACAGGGAACACTGAAGCTTTCTTT. It specifies CASSFKRQQLVYGTGNTEAFF.